These 18 T cell receptor beta chains came from one sample sequenced in a study of OX40 agonist ivuxolimab in advanced cancers. The protocol was immunoSEQ multiplex PCR, while the TCRdb copy is restricted to in-frame clones and leaves out a portion. The data contain tens of thousands of clones, 82% of them singletons. Sequencing was performed on CD4+ or CD8+ T cells sorted from blood, taken in a trial of the OX40 agonist ivuxolimab. These receptors were obtained from an adult with an advanced solid tumor such as melanoma, head and neck, liver or kidney cancer.

The J gene is TRBJ2-3, the V gene TRBV2, with D possibly being TRBD1 or TRBD2 (6 bases each). V lost 6 bases and J 4 bases, leaving 23 bases between the germline ends. Germline V CDR1 and CDR2: SNHLY, FYNNEI. CDR3 length: 17 amino acids. The CDR3 DNA reads TGTGCCAGCAGCGCCCGGGGGCGACTAGACAATGCAGATACGCAGTATTTT. It is translated as CASSARGRLDNADTQYF. The full variable domain, completed using reference TRBV2 and TRBJ2-3, is EPEVTQTPSHQVTQMGQEVILRCVPISNHLYFYWYRQILGQKVEFLVSFYNNEISEKSEIFDDQFSVERPDGSNFTLKIRSTKLEDSAMYFCASSARGRLDNADTQYFGPGTRLTVL.

V and J are TRBV7-9 and TRBJ1-2; 7 nucleotides agree with TRBD1. The germline gives CDR1 SEHNR, CDR2 FQNEAQ (reference sequence). The V gene end was trimmed by 4 bases and the J gene end by 4 bases; junction bases not matched to a gene: 12. The CDR3 is 16 residues long. The CDR3: CASSSLRQGLGYGYTF. The CDR3 coding sequence is TGTGCCAGCAGCTCGTTAAGACAGGGCCTTGGCTATGGCTACACCTTC.

V usage is TRBV6-5 and J usage is TRBJ1-1; D gene unclear. V was shortened by 6 bases and J by 1 base, with 12 bases between the two germline ends. Germline CDR1 MNHEY, CDR2 SVGAGI. The CDR3 covers 14 residues. The CDR3: CASSGYGQNTEAFF. The CDR3 DNA reads as TGTGCCAGCAGCGGATACGGCCAGAACACTGAAGCTTTCTTT.

The CDR3 bases are TGTGCCAGCAGCTTAGCTCGACTAGCGGGGGTTACCGGGGAGCTGTTTTTT. Amino acid sequence: CASSLARLAGVTGELFF. This chain links TRBV7-2 with TRBJ2-2; 12 bases align to TRBD2. Trimming took 0 bases from V and 5 from J; bases not matched to a gene: 4. This CDR3 is built from 17 residues. Per germline, CDR1 SGHTA and CDR2 FQGNSA.

The chain combines TRBV7-2 with TRBJ1-3; unclear D gene. Trimming shortened V by 5 bases and J by 0 bases, and 14 bases separated the two germline ends. Per the germline V gene, CDR1 is SGHTA and CDR2 is FQGNSA. CDR3 length equals 16 residues. CDR3 DNA: TGTGCCAGCAGCCTGGCGGGATTCCTCTCTGGAAACACCATATATTTT. It specifies CASSLAGFLSGNTIYF.

The rearrangement uses TRBV12-2 and TRBJ1-1; the table's D call of TRBD1 was not tested on the DNA. TRBV12-2 is designated a pseudogene. The CDR3 runs to 17 residues. The CDR3 DNA is TGTGCAAGTCGCTCGCTATCGACAGGGGGATCGAACACTGAAGCTTTCTTT. Translating it yields CASRSLSTGGSNTEAFF.

The sample holds a few counts of this clone. The rearrangement links TRBV30 to TRBJ1-1; D is unresolved. The CDR3 is made up of 12 amino acids. Trimming stripped 5 bases from V and 3 bases from J, with 10 bases between. CDR1 and CDR2 from the germline V gene are GTSNPN and SVGIG (reference sequence). DNA for the CDR3: TGTGCCTGGGGTCCCACGGACACTGAAGCTTTCTTT. Residues: CAWGPTDTEAFF.

The J gene is TRBJ1-2, the V gene TRBV5-4; TRBD1 might be the D (5 bases). This CDR3 is 14 amino acids long. Germline CDR1 reads SGHNT; CDR2 reads YYREEE (reference sequence). The V and J ends lost 1 base and 4 bases respectively, with 11 bases between them. CDR3 nucleotides: TGTGCCAGCAGCTTGCTGGGGACTTTCTATGGCTACACCTTC. The encoded protein is CASSLLGTFYGYTF.

This clone was counted only a few times. As DNA, the CDR3 is TGTGCCAGCAGCAAACAGGTGGGAGCTGAAGCTTTCTTT. Protein sequence: CASSKQVGAEAFF. The chain carries TRBV7-2 and TRBJ1-1; TRBD1 is a possible D gene (5 bases). The CDR3 spans 13 residues. V lost 5 bases and J 6 bases, leaving 13 bases between the germline ends. The V gene's germline CDR1 is SGHTA and CDR2 FQGNSA.

This chain links TRBV6-5 with TRBJ2-1, with 8 positions matching TRBD1. Germline trimming cut 4 bases from V and 10 bases from J; bases unmatched to any gene: 9. Per germline, CDR1 MNHEY and CDR2 SVGAGI. CDR3 length: 14 residues. CDR3 sequence reads: CASSWDRSLEEQFF. As DNA, the CDR3 is TGTGCCAGCAGTTGGGACAGGTCCTTAGAGGAGCAGTTCTTC.

The chain combines TRBV27 with TRBJ2-5; 10 positions agree with TRBD2. The CDR3 contains 15 residues. With V trimmed by 5 bases and J by 5 bases, 8 bases remained unmatched. Germline V lookup: CDR1 MNHEY, CDR2 SMNVEV (reference sequence). Written as DNA, the CDR3 is TGTGCCAGCAGTCCCTCTAGCGGGAGATGGGAGACCCAGTACTTC. As protein: CASSPSSGRWETQYF.

The chain combines TRBV2 with TRBJ2-2; D is tentatively TRBD1 or TRBD2 (6 bases each). Trimming removed 0 bases from V and 5 bases from J, with 10 bases in between. The germline V gene encodes CDR1 SNHLY and CDR2 FYNNEI. The CDR3 is 15 amino acids. CDR3: CASSEAGGGTGELFF. The DNA for the CDR3 is TGTGCCAGCAGTGAAGCCGGAGGGGGGACCGGGGAGCTGTTTTTT.

The V and J genes are TRBV7-2 and TRBJ1-2; tentatively, D is TRBD1 (5 bases). The germline V gene encodes CDR1 SGHTA and CDR2 FQGNSA. The CDR3 sequence is 13 residues long. The V and J ends lost 5 bases and 1 base respectively, with 8 bases between them. CDR3 residues: CASSPGNNYGYTF. The CDR3 DNA reads as TGTGCCAGCAGCCCAGGGAATAACTATGGCTACACCTTC.

The chain uses TRBV28 and TRBJ1-1; D not resolved. The germline CDR1 and CDR2 sequences are MDHEN and SYDVKM. Trimming took off 7 bases at V and 5 bases at J, with 11 bases between the two ends. This CDR3 region has 12 residues. The CDR3 DNA reads TGTGCCAGCACCGTGGCGTTGACTGAAGCTTTCTTT. It specifies CASTVALTEAFF.

The rearrangement uses TRBV7-2 and TRBJ2-5; 7 bases agree with TRBD2. V lost 8 bases to trimming and J lost 3 bases; unmatched junction nucleotides: 6. The CDR3 spans 13 residues. CDR1 is SGHTA and CDR2 is FQGNSA in the germline V gene. In nucleotides, the CDR3 is TGTGCCAGCTCGGCGGGAGCTAAAGAGACCCAGTACTTC. It encodes CASSAGAKETQYF.

The CDR3 DNA is TGTGCCAGCGGCGACCAGGCAGCCTCCTACGAGCAGTACTTC. Translated: CASGDQAASYEQYF. The gene calls are TRBV11-2 and TRBJ2-7; D gene ambiguous. The CDR3 sequence is 14 residues long. V was cut by 8 bases and J by 0 bases, with 14 bases left in between. Germline assignment: CDR1 SGHAT and CDR2 FQNNGV.

The chain couples TRBV4-1 to TRBJ2-3, with TRBD2 matching 7 bases. CDR1 is MGHRA and CDR2 is YSYEKL in the germline V gene. The V segment lost 8 bases and the J segment 2 bases; nucleotides outside the gene matches: 10. The CDR3 contains 15 residues. CDR3 sequence (DNA): TGCGCCAGCGCGACCGGGACTACCTTCACAGATACGCAGTATTTT. Residues: CASATGTTFTDTQYF.

Details on this clone: This same CDR3 is encoded by further DNA sequences in the sample. The rearrangement uses TRBV11-3 and TRBJ2-7; D is unresolved. Germline CDR1 reads SGHNT; CDR2 reads YENEEA. The CDR3 has 13 amino acids. Deletions cut 1 base from V and 3 bases from J, with 7 bases between. The CDR3 spells CASSLGNSYEQYF. CDR3 DNA: TGTGCCAGCAGCTTAGGAAACAGCTACGAGCAGTACTTC.